This T cell receptor beta chain was identified in a study of early T cells in non-severe SARS-CoV-2 infection. Study context: Alpha and beta chains were unpaired, from unsorted whole-blood bulk RNA.

Study conclusions and caveats: Lookups in VDJdb leaned toward anti-spike CD8 responses and missed private and CD4 specificities.

The CDR3 loop spans 15 amino acids. J lost 1 base, V lost 5 bases, and 6 bases had no gene match. CDR1 and CDR2 from the germline V gene are MNHEY and SVGEGT. Individual cDNA molecules were tagged with unique molecular identifiers. TCRdb processed the 5' RACE reads anew with MiXCR; each CDR3 protein has one entry. Here the sample spans about 34,000 distinct CDR3 sequences, roughly 6% being singletons. In its sample, this clonotype was seen many times. What it binds is unknown. The sequencing input was whole blood. The chain employs TRBV6-2 or TRBV6-3 and TRBJ2-7; 9 bases align to TRBD1. The source of this sequence is an adult who was a healthcare worker with PCR-confirmed SARS-CoV-2 infection or an uninfected control (not recorded which). The CDR3 nucleotides are TGTGCCAGCAGTGCCCCCGGGACAGGGTCCTACGAGCAGTACTTC. Amino acid sequence: CASSAPGTGSYEQYF.